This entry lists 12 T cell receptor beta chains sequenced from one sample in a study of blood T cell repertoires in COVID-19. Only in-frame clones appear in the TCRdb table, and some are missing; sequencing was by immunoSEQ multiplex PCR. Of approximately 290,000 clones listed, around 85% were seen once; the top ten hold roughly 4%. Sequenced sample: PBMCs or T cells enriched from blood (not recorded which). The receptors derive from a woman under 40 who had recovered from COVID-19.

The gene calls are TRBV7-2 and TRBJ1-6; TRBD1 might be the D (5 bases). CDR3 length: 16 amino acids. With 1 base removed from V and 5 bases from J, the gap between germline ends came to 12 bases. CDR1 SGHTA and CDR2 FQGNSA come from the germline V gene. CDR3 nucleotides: TGTGCCAGCAGCTTAGTGGCAGGGTGGAATAATTCACCCCTCCACTTT. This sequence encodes CASSLVAGWNNSPLHF.

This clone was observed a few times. CDR3 protein: CASSITGTNSPLHF. The CDR3 nucleotides are TGTGCCAGTAGTATAACAGGAACGAATTCACCCCTCCACTTT. This chain uses TRBV19 with TRBJ1-6; D is possibly TRBD1 (5 bases). Trimming took 2 bases from V and 7 from J, leaving 9 bases between them. The CDR3 sequence is 14 residues long. From germline, CDR1 is LNHDA and CDR2 SQIVND (reference sequence).

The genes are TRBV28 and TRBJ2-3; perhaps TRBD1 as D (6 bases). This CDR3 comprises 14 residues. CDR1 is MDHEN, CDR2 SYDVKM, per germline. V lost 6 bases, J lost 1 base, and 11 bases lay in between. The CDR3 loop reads CASRSGQRTDTQYF. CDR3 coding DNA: TGTGCCAGCAGGTCCGGACAGCGCACAGATACGCAGTATTTT.

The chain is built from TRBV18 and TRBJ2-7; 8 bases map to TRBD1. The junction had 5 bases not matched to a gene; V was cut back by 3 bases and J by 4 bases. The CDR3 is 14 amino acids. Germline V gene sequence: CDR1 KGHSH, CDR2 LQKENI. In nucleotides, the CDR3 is TGTGCCAGCTCACCCCAGGGGGCACGGTACGAGCAGTACTTC. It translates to CASSPQGARYEQYF.

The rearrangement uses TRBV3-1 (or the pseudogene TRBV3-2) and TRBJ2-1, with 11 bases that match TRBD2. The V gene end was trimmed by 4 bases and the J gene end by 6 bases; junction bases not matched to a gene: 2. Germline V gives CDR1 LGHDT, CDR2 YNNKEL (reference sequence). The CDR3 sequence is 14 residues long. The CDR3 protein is CASSRTSGSNEQFF. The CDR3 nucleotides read TGTGCCAGCAGCCGTACTAGCGGGAGCAATGAGCAGTTCTTC.

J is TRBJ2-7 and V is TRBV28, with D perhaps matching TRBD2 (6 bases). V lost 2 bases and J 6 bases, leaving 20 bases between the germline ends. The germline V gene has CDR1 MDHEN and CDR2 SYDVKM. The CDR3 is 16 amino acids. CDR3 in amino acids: CASSLGGILATSEQYF. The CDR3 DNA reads TGTGCCAGCAGTTTAGGAGGAATACTAGCAACCTCCGAGCAGTACTTC. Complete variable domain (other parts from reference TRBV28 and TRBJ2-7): DVKVTQSSRYLVKRTGEKVFLECVQDMDHENMFWYRQDPGLGLRLIYFSYDVKMKEKGDIPEGYSVSREKKERFSLILESASTNQTSMYLCASSLGGILATSEQYFGPGTRLTVT.

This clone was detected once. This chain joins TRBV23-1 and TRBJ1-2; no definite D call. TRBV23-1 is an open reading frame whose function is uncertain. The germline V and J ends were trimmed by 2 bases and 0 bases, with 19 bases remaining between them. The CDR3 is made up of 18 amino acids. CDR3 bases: TGCGCCAGCAGTCAACCCCGAGATCTTCGGTTTCCTAACTATGGCTACACCTTC. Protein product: CASSQPRDLRFPNYGYTF.

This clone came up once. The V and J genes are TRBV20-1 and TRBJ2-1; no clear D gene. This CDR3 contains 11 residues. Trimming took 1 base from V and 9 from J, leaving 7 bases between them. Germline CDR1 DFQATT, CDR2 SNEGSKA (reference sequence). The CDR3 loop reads CSARVTGEQFF. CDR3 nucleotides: TGCAGTGCTAGAGTGACGGGTGAGCAGTTCTTC.

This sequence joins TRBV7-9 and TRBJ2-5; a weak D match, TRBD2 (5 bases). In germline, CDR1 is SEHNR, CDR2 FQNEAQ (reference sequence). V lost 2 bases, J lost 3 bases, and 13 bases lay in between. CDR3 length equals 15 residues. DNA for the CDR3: TGTGCCAGCAGCTTACGGCTACTGGGAGAAGAGACCCAGTACTTC. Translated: CASSLRLLGEETQYF.

The DNA of the CDR3 is TGCAGCGTTGGAGTCCCCACTAGCGGATATAACCCTAGCACAGATACGCAGTATTTT. It yields the protein CSVGVPTSGYNPSTDTQYF. The V and J genes are TRBV29-1 and TRBJ2-3; 8 bases are shared with TRBD2. The CDR3 has 19 residues. Germline CDR1 SQVTM, CDR2 ANQGSEA. Trimming at V came to 4 bases and at J to 0 bases, leaving 18 bases not matched to a gene.

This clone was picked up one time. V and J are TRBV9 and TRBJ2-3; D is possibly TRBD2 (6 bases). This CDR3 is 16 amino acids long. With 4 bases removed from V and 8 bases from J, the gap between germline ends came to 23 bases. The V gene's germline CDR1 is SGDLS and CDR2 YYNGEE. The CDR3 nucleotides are TGTGCCAGCAGCTTCACCACTCCTAGCGCCGGGGGTACGCAGTATTTT. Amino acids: CASSFTTPSAGGTQYF.

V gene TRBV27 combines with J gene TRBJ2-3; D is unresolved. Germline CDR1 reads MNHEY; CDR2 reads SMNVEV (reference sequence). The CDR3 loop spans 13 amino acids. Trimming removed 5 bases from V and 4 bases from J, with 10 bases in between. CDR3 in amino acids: CASSPWPPDTQYF. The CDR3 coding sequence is TGTGCCAGCAGTCCCTGGCCACCAGATACGCAGTATTTT.